The 22 T cell receptor beta chains presented below share a single source sample, sequenced in a study of blood T cell repertoires in COVID-19. Produced via immunoSEQ multiplex PCR; TCRdb's table is partial and in-frame only. This repertoire shows roughly 230,000 clones, approximately 91% found once; its top ten account for more than 0.65%. The sequenced sample was peripheral blood. Receptors originate from a man aged 25 to 40 with COVID-19, enrolled during active disease.

This chain joins TRBV5-4 and TRBJ2-1, with TRBD1 matching over 7 bases. The germline gives CDR1 SGHNT, CDR2 YYREEE (reference sequence). CDR3 length: 17 residues. J gave up 2 bases and V 0 bases, and 8 bases lay outside the gene matches. The CDR3: CASSLAVDRAPYNEQFF. CDR3 DNA sequence: TGTGCCAGCAGCTTGGCGGTAGACAGGGCACCCTACAATGAGCAGTTCTTC.

The chain uses TRBV18 and TRBJ1-1, with 9 bases aligning to TRBD1. This CDR3 comprises 14 residues. With V trimmed by 4 bases and J by 4 bases, 4 bases remained unmatched. Germline V lookup: CDR1 KGHSH, CDR2 LQKENI. The CDR3 region has the DNA TGTGCCAGCTCACAGACAGGGGGGACCACTGAAGCTTTCTTT. This translates into CASSQTGGTTEAFF.

The DNA of the CDR3 is TGCGCCAGCAGCTTGCCCCGACAGGGCCGTCCCAATGAGCAGTTCTTC. Protein: CASSLPRQGRPNEQFF. The chain couples TRBV5-1 to TRBJ2-1, with TRBD1 identical over 7 bases. CDR3 size: 16 residues. Germline trimming cut 1 base from V and 6 bases from J; bases unmatched to any gene: 10. The germline gives CDR1 SGHRS, CDR2 YFSETQ.

The genes are TRBV29-1 and TRBJ2-7, with a tentative D call TRBD2 (6 bases). Between the trimmed V and J ends, which lost 2 bases and 3 bases, there was a span of 17 bases. This CDR3 spans 15 amino acids. CDR1 SQVTM and CDR2 ANQGSEA come from the germline V gene. CDR3 residues: CSVESGQGGGYEQYF. The CDR3 DNA reads TGCAGCGTTGAAAGTGGCCAGGGAGGAGGCTACGAGCAGTACTTC.

This sequence joins TRBV7-9 and TRBJ1-1; no clear D. Germline values: CDR1 SEHNR, CDR2 FQNEAQ (reference sequence). CDR3 length equals 13 residues. Trimming cost V 1 base and J 7 bases, with 10 bases left between them. The CDR3 nucleotides are TGTGCCAGCAGCTTAGACAACAAATATGAAGCTTTCTTT. Its protein product is CASSLDNKYEAFF.

The gene calls are TRBV18 and TRBJ2-4; D gene unclear. The V end lost 1 base, the J end lost 0 bases, and 16 bases lay between the germline ends. CDR1 is KGHSH, CDR2 LQKENI, per germline. CDR3 length: 18 amino acids. The CDR3 protein is CASSPLISFGVAKNIQYF. For the CDR3, the DNA is TGTGCCAGCTCACCACTGATCTCATTCGGAGTAGCCAAAAACATTCAGTACTTC.

The V call is TRBV4-1, the J call TRBJ2-5; tentative D call: TRBD2 (6 bases). V shed 5 bases and J shed 5 bases, with 18 bases lying between them. The CDR3 spans 15 residues. CDR1 and CDR2 from the germline V gene are MGHRA and YSYEKL. This chain's CDR3 is CASSSQEGNGETQYF. The CDR3 DNA reads TGCGCCAGCAGCTCCCAGGAGGGGAACGGTGAGACCCAGTACTTC.

The chain links TRBV23-1 to TRBJ1-4, with 7 bases fitting TRBD1. TRBV23-1 is classed as an ORF, of uncertain function. V gave up 0 bases and J gave up 8 bases; unmatched junction bases: 9. The CDR3 length is 16 residues. DNA for the CDR3: TGCGCCAGCAGTCAATCGAGGGGGCAGGACGGCGAAAAACTGTTTTTT. This translates into CASSQSRGQDGEKLFF.

The rearrangement joins TRBV6-4 to TRBJ2-2, with 10 bases that match TRBD1. Trimming removed 0 bases from V and 2 bases from J; junction bases left unmatched: 9. CDR1 and CDR2 from the germline V gene are MRHNA and SNTAGT. The CDR3 is made up of 19 amino acids. This chain's CDR3 is CASSDSTIRTGGNTGELFF. The CDR3 DNA is TGTGCCAGCAGTGACTCAACTATAAGGACAGGGGGAAACACCGGGGAGCTGTTTTTT.

The chain has TRBV6-5 and TRBJ1-2, with 7 bases identical to TRBD1. V gave up 2 bases and J gave up 6 bases; unmatched junction bases: 6. The CDR3 totals 14 residues. Per germline, CDR1 MNHEY and CDR2 SVGAGI. CDR3 in amino acids: CASSYAGTDNGYTF. CDR3 bases: TGTGCCAGCAGTTACGCCGGGACAGACAATGGCTACACCTTC.

The V gene is TRBV27, the J gene TRBJ2-1, with D possibly matching TRBD2 (6 bases). CDR3 length: 14 residues. From germline, CDR1 is MNHEY and CDR2 SMNVEV (reference sequence). V was pared by 6 bases and J by 5 bases, with 14 bases between. The CDR3 loop is CASSRFGGDNEQFF. CDR3 coding DNA: TGTGCCAGCAGCCGGTTTGGCGGGGACAATGAGCAGTTCTTC.

This rearrangement joins TRBV2 to TRBJ2-5; a weak D match, TRBD2 (6 bases). CDR1 and CDR2 from the germline V gene are SNHLY and FYNNEI. The V and J ends lost 4 bases and 2 bases respectively, with 11 bases between them. The length of the CDR3 is 14 residues. The CDR3 coding sequence is TGTGCCAGCAGTGGCGGACGGGGGCAAGAGACCCAGTACTTC. Its translation: CASSGGRGQETQYF.

In nucleotides, the CDR3 is TGTGCCAGCAGTTACTCCGGGACAGAGATCTACGAGCAGTACTTC. Protein product: CASSYSGTEIYEQYF. V usage is TRBV6-5 and J usage is TRBJ2-7; 7 nucleotides agree with TRBD1. Germline V gene sequence: CDR1 MNHEY, CDR2 SVGAGI. The CDR3 is 15 residues long. After removal of 0 bases from V and 3 bases from J, the junction contained 5 bases not matched to a gene.

V usage is TRBV4-2 and J usage is TRBJ2-4; 12 bases are shared with TRBD2. The ends lost 3 bases at V and 2 bases at J; junction bases unmatched: 5. This CDR3 is built from 17 residues. Germline lookup yields CDR1 LGHNA and CDR2 YNFKEQ. The CDR3, as DNA: TGTGCCAGCAGCCAGATACTAGCGGGGGGTCCCAAAAACATTCAGTACTTC. This translates into CASSQILAGGPKNIQYF.

The chain has TRBV2 and TRBJ2-7; 9 bases map to TRBD1. This CDR3 is 14 amino acids long. CDR1 is SNHLY, CDR2 FYNNEI, per germline. The V segment lost 4 bases and the J segment 2 bases; nucleotides outside the gene matches: 3. CDR3 nucleotide sequence: TGTGCCAGCAGTGGACGGACAGGGGCCTACGAGCAGTACTTC. Its protein is CASSGRTGAYEQYF.

This chain joins TRBV25-1 and TRBJ1-1; 9 bases fit TRBD1. The J segment lost 0 bases and the V segment lost 5 bases, leaving 10 bases of the junction unmatched. This CDR3 region has 17 residues. Per germline, CDR1 MGHDK and CDR2 SYGVNS. The chain's CDR3 is CASSPHWDREMNTEAFF. As DNA, the CDR3 is TGTGCCAGCAGTCCCCATTGGGACAGGGAGATGAACACTGAAGCTTTCTTT.

Only one count was recorded for this clone. The chain employs TRBV30 and TRBJ2-7, with TRBD1 identical over 9 bases. CDR3 length: 16 amino acids. After removal of 2 bases from V and 3 bases from J, the junction contained 11 bases not matched to a gene. Per germline, CDR1 GTSNPN and CDR2 SVGIG (reference sequence). In DNA, the CDR3 is TGTGCCTGGAGTCCCCCTATGACAGGGGGGCACTACGAGCAGTACTTC. It is translated as CAWSPPMTGGHYEQYF. Together with reference TRBV30 and TRBJ2-7, the CDR3 gives the full variable domain: SQTIHQWPATLVQPVGSPLSLECTVEGTSNPNLYWYRQAAGRGLQLLFYSVGIGQISSEVPQNLSASRPQDRQFILSSKKLLLSDSGFYLCAWSPPMTGGHYEQYFGPGTRLTVT.

V usage is TRBV5-1 and J usage is TRBJ2-2, with D maybe TRBD1 (6 bases). Deletions cut 1 base from V and 2 bases from J, with 12 bases between. Germline V CDR1 and CDR2: SGHRS, YFSETQ. This CDR3 has 16 residues. The CDR3 region is CASSLLSQGNTGELFF. CDR3 DNA sequence: TGCGCCAGCAGCTTGTTATCACAGGGAAACACCGGGGAGCTGTTTTTT.

Worth noting for this clone: The missing conserved phenylalanine or tryptophan at the end of this CDR3 makes a read error likely. It is unclear where the CDR3 begins or ends on the DNA, so no DNA is shown, and the CDR3 is as TCRdb lists it. The chain couples TRBV9 to TRBJ2-7; the DNA was not used to check the table's D call, TRBD2. Germline loops: CDR1 SGDLS, CDR2 YYNGEE. The CDR3 length is 10 residues, termini included. This CDR3 is CAGGPFGTPG.

The J gene is TRBJ2-5, the V gene TRBV5-4, with TRBD2 identical over 10 bases. The ends lost 3 bases at V and 2 bases at J; junction bases unmatched: 7. Looked up from germline, CDR1 is SGHNT and CDR2 is YYREEE (reference sequence). The CDR3 totals 16 residues. The CDR3 coding sequence is TGTGCCAGCAGCTCCGACTCTAGCGGGGGACAAGAGACCCAGTACTTC. Translating it yields CASSSDSSGGQETQYF.

The J gene is TRBJ1-1, the V gene TRBV19, with D perhaps TRBD1 (6 bases). Germline V gene data show CDR1 as LNHDA and CDR2 as SQIVND (reference sequence). Trimming took off 5 bases at V and 7 bases at J, with 11 bases between the two ends. The CDR3 totals 12 residues. The CDR3: CASSPQGHEAFF. The CDR3 bases are TGTGCCAGTAGTCCTCAGGGACATGAAGCTTTCTTT. The variable domain in full, completed from reference TRBV19 and TRBJ1-1, reads DGGITQSPKYLFRKEGQNVTLSCEQNLNHDAMYWYRQDPGQGLRLIYYSQIVNDFQKGDIAEGYSVSREKKESFPLTVTSAQKNPTAFYLCASSPQGHEAFFGQGTRLTVV.

About this clone: An end of the junction does not agree with germline; a read error may underlie this. The chain uses TRBV6-5 and TRBJ2-2; tentative D call: TRBD2 (5 bases). The CDR3 length is 12 residues. Germline V gives CDR1 MNHEY, CDR2 SVGAGI. CDR3 DNA sequence: TGTGCCAGCTGGGTATGGACCGGGGAACTGTTTTTT. This encodes CASWVWTGELFF.